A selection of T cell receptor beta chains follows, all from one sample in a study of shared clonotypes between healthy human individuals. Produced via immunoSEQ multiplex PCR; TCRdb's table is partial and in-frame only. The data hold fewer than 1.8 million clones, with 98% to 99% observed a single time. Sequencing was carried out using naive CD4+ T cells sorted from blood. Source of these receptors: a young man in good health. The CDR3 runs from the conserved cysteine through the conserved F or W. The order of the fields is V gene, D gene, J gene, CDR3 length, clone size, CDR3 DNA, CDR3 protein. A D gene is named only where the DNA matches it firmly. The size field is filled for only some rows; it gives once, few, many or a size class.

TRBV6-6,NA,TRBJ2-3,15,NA,TGTGCCAGCAGTTACCCAGGGGATCGCACAGATACGCAGTATTTT,CASSYPGDRTDTQYF
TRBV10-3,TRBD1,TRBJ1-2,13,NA,TGTGCCATCAGCACCGGGACAGGGGTCGGCTACACCTTC,CAISTGTGVGYTF
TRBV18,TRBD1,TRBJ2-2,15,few,TGTGCCAGCTCACCGGGACAGGGTAACACCGGGGAGCTGTTTTTT,CASSPGQGNTGELFF
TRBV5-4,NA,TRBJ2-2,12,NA,TGTGCCAGCAGCGCTAACTCCGGGGAGCTGTTTTTT,CASSANSGELFF
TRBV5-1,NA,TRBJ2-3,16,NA,TGCGCCAGCAGCTTGGAACGTCCAGGGGACACAGATACGCAGTATTTT,CASSLERPGDTDTQYF
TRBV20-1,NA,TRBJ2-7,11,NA,TGCAGTGTAGGCAGGACCTACGAGCAGTACTTC,CSVGRTYEQYF
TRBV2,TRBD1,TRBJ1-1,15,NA,TGTGCCAGCAGTATAGACAGGGTCATGGGAACTGAAGCTTTCTTT,CASSIDRVMGTEAFF
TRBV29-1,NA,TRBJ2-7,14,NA,TGCAGCGCAGTCCGGGACGGATCCTTCTACGAGCAGTACTTC,CSAVRDGSFYEQYF
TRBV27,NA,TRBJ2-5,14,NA,TGTGCCAGCAAAAAACTAGCCCACCAAGAGACCCAGTACTTC,CASKKLAHQETQYF
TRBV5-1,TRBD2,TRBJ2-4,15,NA,TGCGCCAGCAGCTTGGAGCGGGAGACCAAAAACATTCAGTACTTC,CASSLERETKNIQYF
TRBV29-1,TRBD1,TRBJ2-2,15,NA,TGCAGCGTTAAAAGGACAGGGATTAACACCGGGGAGCTGTTTTTT,CSVKRTGINTGELFF
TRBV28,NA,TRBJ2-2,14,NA,TGTGCCAGCAGCCCGTCCGGGGGAACCGGGGAGCTGTTTTTT,CASSPSGGTGELFF
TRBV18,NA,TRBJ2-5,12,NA,TGTGCCAGCTCCTCCCCCCAAGAGACCCAGTACTTC,CASSSPQETQYF
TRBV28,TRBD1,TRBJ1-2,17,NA,TGTGCCAGCAGACCCGGTGGAGGGGGCTATGTAGGGTATGGCTACACCTTC,CASRPGGGGYVGYGYTF
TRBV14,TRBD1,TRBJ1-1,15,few,TGTGCCAGCAGCCAACGGACAGGGAGGAACACTGAAGCTTTCTTT,CASSQRTGRNTEAFF
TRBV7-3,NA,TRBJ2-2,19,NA,TGTGCCAGCAGCTTAACCCTCTCCCAGAACAGGCCGAACACCGGGGAGCTGTTTTTT,CASSLTLSQNRPNTGELFF
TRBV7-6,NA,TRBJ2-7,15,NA,TGTGCCAGCAGCTTAGGTACGGGACAACCCTACGAGCAGTACTTC,CASSLGTGQPYEQYF
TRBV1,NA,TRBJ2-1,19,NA,TGCACCAGCAGCCAATGGAAGTGTCCGGGACTAGCGCCTTACAATGAGCAGTTCTTC,CTSSQWKCPGLAPYNEQFF
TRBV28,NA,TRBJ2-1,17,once,TGTGCCAGCAGGAAGGCAGCGGGTGCGAGCTCCTACAATGAGCAGTTCTTC,CASRKAAGASSYNEQFF
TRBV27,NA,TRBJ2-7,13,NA,TGTGCCAGCAGTCTATCGGTGGGGGGCGAGCAGTACTTC,CASSLSVGGEQYF
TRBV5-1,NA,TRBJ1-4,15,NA,TGCGCCAGCAGAGTACAGGGAAAGGAGGGTGAAAAACTGTTTTTT,CASRVQGKEGEKLFF
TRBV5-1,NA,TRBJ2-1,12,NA,TGCGCCAGCAGCTTTTTAGGCGATGAGCAGTTCTTC,CASSFLGDEQFF
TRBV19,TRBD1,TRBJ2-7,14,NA,TGTGCCAGTAGTACACAGGGGGCACGCTACGAGCAGTACTTC,CASSTQGARYEQYF
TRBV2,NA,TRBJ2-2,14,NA,TGTGCCAGCAGATTAGCCTCGAGTAGGGGGGAGCTGTTTTTT,CASRLASSRGELFF
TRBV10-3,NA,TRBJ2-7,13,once,TGTGCCATCGCTCAAGGGTCGGGCTACGAGCAGTACTTC,CAIAQGSGYEQYF
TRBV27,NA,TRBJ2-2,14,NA,TGTGCCAGCAGCCAAGGACTGAACACCGGGGAGCTGTTTTTT,CASSQGLNTGELFF
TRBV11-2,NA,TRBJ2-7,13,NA,TGTGCCAGCAGCCGAAGACAGTTGCCCGAGCAGTACTTC,CASSRRQLPEQYF
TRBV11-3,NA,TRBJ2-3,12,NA,TGTGCCAGCAGCCTCCACACAGATACGCAGTATTTT,CASSLHTDTQYF
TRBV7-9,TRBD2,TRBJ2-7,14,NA,TGTGCCAGCAGCTTAATTCTAGCGGGAGGCGAGCAGTACTTC,CASSLILAGGEQYF
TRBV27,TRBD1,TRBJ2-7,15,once,TGTGCCAGCAGGTTAGGACAGGGGTTTACCTACGAGCAGTACTTC,CASRLGQGFTYEQYF
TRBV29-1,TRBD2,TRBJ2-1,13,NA,TGCAGCGCCAGCGGGATGTCTTTTGTTGAGCAGTTCTTC,CSASGMSFVEQFF
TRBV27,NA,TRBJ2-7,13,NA,TGTGCCAGCAGTAAGGGTTGGCCCTACGAGCAGTACTTC,CASSKGWPYEQYF
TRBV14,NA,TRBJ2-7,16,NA,TGTGCCAGCAGCCAAGGGAGGCGGAGAGTGAGCTACGAGCAGTACTTC,CASSQGRRRVSYEQYF
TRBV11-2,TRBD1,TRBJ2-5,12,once,TGTGCCAGCAGCTTAGGACAGGGCTTAAGTTACTTC,CASSLGQGLSYF
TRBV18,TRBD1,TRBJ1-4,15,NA,TGTGCCAGCTCACCACCGGGACAGATGTATGAAAAACTGTTTTTT,CASSPPGQMYEKLFF
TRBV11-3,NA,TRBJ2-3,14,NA,TGTGCCAGCAGCAACGGACAAAAAACAGATACGCAGTATTTT,CASSNGQKTDTQYF
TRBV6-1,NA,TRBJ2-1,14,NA,TGTGCCAGCAGCAATGACTTTCGCTACAATGAGCAGTTCTTC,CASSNDFRYNEQFF
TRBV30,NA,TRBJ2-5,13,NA,TGTGCCTGGAACGGGAGACGCTCAGTGTCCCAGTACTTC,CAWNGRRSVSQYF